The 8 T cell receptor beta chains in this list originate from one sample, sequenced in a study of blood T cell repertoires in COVID-19. TCRdb's copy holds only in-frame clones and misses some; the assay was immunoSEQ multiplex PCR. The table shows hundreds of thousands of clones, with 80% to 90% occurring only once. The source material was peripheral blood. The receptors were sampled from a man between 35 and 55 years old with acute or convalescent COVID-19.

The chain uses TRBV6-5 and TRBJ1-4, with TRBD1 matching over 7 bases. This CDR3 is built from 13 residues. Germline V gives CDR1 MNHEY, CDR2 SVGAGI. After removal of 6 bases from V and 5 bases from J, the junction contained 3 bases not matched to a gene. The CDR3 here is CASSGRGNEKLFF. CDR3 DNA sequence: TGTGCCAGCAGCGGCAGGGGGAATGAAAAACTGTTTTTT.

V usage is TRBV28 and J usage is TRBJ1-2; 11 positions match TRBD1. The germline gives CDR1 MDHEN, CDR2 SYDVKM. The J segment lost 7 bases and the V segment lost 6 bases, leaving 7 bases of the junction unmatched. CDR3 length: 14 amino acids. CDR3 loop: CASSEGQGAPGYTF. CDR3 DNA: TGTGCCAGCAGCGAAGGACAGGGGGCGCCTGGCTACACCTTC.

The J gene is TRBJ2-7, the V gene TRBV4-2, with 9 bases that match TRBD2. The CDR3 totals 17 residues. Germline CDR1 reads LGHNA; CDR2 reads YNFKEQ. V was clipped by 0 bases and J by 2 bases; unmatched bases: 8. The CDR3 DNA sequence: TGTGCCAGCAGCCAAGATCCTTATAGCGGGGGCACCTACGAGCAGTACTTC. It is translated as CASSQDPYSGGTYEQYF.

The V and J genes are TRBV11-2 and TRBJ1-4; 9 bases match TRBD1. The CDR3 spans 17 residues. The germline V gene encodes CDR1 SGHAT and CDR2 FQNNGV. The V and J ends lost 0 bases and 12 bases, in that order; junction bases with no gene match: 14. CDR3 nucleotide sequence: TGTGCCAGCAGCTTAGAACTCCCGGGGACAGGGCCCGGAGAACTGTTTTTT. This sequence encodes CASSLELPGTGPGELFF.

The chain uses TRBV6-6 and TRBJ2-1, with D perhaps TRBD2 (5 bases). The CDR3 extends over 13 amino acids. V was cut by 6 bases and J by 10 bases, with 16 bases left in between. CDR1 and CDR2 (germline): MNHNY, SVGAGI (reference sequence). CDR3 DNA: TGTGCCAGCAGCAGATTTCTCGGAGGAGAGCAGTTCTTC. Translation: CASSRFLGGEQFF.

This chain joins TRBV6-6 and TRBJ2-5; 9 bases agree with TRBD1. The CDR3 runs to 14 residues. Germline V gene lookup returns CDR1 MNHNY and CDR2 SVGAGI (reference sequence). Trimming removed 5 bases from V and 1 base from J; junction bases left unmatched: 2. CDR3 bases: TGTGCCAGCAGTCCGGGACAGGGCCAAGAGACCCAGTACTTC. The encoded protein is CASSPGQGQETQYF.

The chain couples TRBV29-1 to TRBJ2-5; 7 bases align to TRBD2. The CDR3 covers 14 residues. Germline CDR1 is SQVTM and CDR2 is ANQGSEA. The junction had 7 bases not matched to a gene; V was cut back by 1 base and J by 5 bases. CDR3 amino acids: CSVEGGGKSETQYF. In DNA form, the CDR3 reads TGCAGCGTTGAAGGCGGGGGTAAATCGGAGACCCAGTACTTC.

The DNA for the CDR3 is TGTGCCAGCAGCTTAGCCCGACAGGCCTACGAGCAGTACTTC. Its protein product is CASSLARQAYEQYF. This chain uses TRBV7-8 with TRBJ2-7, with D possibly TRBD1 on 6 matching bases. The CDR3 covers 14 residues. V shed 0 bases and J shed 2 bases, with 8 bases lying between them. CDR1 is SGHVS and CDR2 is FQNEAQ in the germline V gene. Variable domain in full (rest from reference TRBV7-8 and TRBJ2-7): GAGVSQSPRYKVAKRGQDVALRCDPISGHVSLFWYQQALGQGPEFLTYFQNEAQLDKSGLPSDRFFAERPEGSVSTLKIQRTQQEDSAVYLCASSLARQAYEQYFGPGTRLTVT.